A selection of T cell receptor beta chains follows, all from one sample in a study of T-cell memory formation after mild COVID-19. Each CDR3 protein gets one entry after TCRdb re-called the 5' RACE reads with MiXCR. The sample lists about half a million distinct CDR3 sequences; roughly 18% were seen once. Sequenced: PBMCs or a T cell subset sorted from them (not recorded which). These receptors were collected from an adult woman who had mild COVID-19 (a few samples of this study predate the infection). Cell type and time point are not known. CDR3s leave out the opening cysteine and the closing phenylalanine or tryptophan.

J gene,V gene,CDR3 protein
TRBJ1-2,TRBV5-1,ASSLEGLSGSYGYT
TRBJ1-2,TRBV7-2,SSSSRRAGGTNYGYT
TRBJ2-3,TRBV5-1,ASSPGGVLGDTQY
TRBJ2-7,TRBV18,ASSPGQETFYEQY
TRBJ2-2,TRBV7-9,ASSLPGGTTGELF
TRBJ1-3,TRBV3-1,ASRTTGNTIY
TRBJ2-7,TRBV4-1,ASSQGWGTGGYEQY
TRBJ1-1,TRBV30,AWRGSGTGRTEAF
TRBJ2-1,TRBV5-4,ASSWGLAGGGNEQF
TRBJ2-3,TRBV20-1,SAHEPTSGSQDTQY
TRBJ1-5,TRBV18,ASSPPKGQGVGQPQH
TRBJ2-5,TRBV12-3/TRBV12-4,ASSRPVLAGGRGETQY
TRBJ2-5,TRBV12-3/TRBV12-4,ASSFYGRAGGETQY
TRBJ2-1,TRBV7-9,ASSYSRQSTGVGSYNEQF
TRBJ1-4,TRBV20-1,SAPRRGATNEKLF
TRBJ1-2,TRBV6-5,ASSYKGIRGYT
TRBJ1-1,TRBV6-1,ASSSQPGRVAEAF
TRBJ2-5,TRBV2,ASMGGAETQY
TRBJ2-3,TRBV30,AAGEGSTDTQY
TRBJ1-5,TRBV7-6,ASSSYHNQPQH